The rows below give T cell receptor beta chains drawn from one sample of a study of blood T cell repertoires in COVID-19. Profiled with immunoSEQ multiplex PCR; TCRdb holds only in-frame clones, not every one. The sample holds roughly 100,000 clones, approximately 87% seen once. The sample taken for sequencing was peripheral blood. These TCRs come from a woman in her 30s with acute or convalescent COVID-19. Both conserved end residues are trimmed from each CDR3.

j_call v_call cdr3_aa
TRBJ1-4 TRBV7-6 ASSSRGGAGEKLF
TRBJ1-3 TRBV10-3 ASRDPRAWSIY
TRBJ2-7 TRBV12-3/TRBV12-4 ASRATGQYEQY
TRBJ2-6 TRBV27 ASTSVFRMDTFLTGANVLT
TRBJ2-3 TRBV28 ASSLWGQSTDTQY
TRBJ1-5 TRBV5-6 ASSLGTGVFQPQH
TRBJ1-5 TRBV28 ASYRGRGNQPQH
TRBJ2-7 TRBV12-3/TRBV12-4 ASSFASSYEQY
TRBJ2-2 TRBV5-6 ASSLASGRGTNTGELF
TRBJ2-7 TRBV6-1 ASSERQGRLYEQY